Following are 2 T cell receptor beta chains from one sample sequenced in a study of blood T cell repertoires in COVID-19. Some clones are missing from TCRdb's copy, which holds only in-frame ones; the method was immunoSEQ multiplex PCR. This table has almost 250,000 clones, approximately 86% appearing once. Sequencing used PBMCs or T cells enriched from blood (not recorded which). The receptors derive from a woman between 50 and 59 years old who had recovered from COVID-19.

This clone showed up just once. This sequence joins TRBV7-9 and TRBJ2-2; D remains unclear. Trimming took 6 bases from V and 4 from J, leaving 3 bases between them. CDR3 size: 11 residues. Germline CDR1 reads SEHNR; CDR2 reads FQNEAQ (reference sequence). CDR3 nucleotide sequence: TGTGCCAGCAGAGCCACCGGGGAGCTGTTTTTT. Amino acid sequence: CASRATGELFF.

The chain links TRBV13 to TRBJ2-3, with D unclear. This CDR3 region has 13 residues. V shed 5 bases and J shed 1 base, with 7 bases lying between them. Per the germline V gene, CDR1 is PRHDT and CDR2 is FYEKMQ (reference sequence). The CDR3 DNA reads as TGTGCCAGCAGCCCGCGGCGCACAGATACGCAGTATTTT. Its protein is CASSPRRTDTQYF.